The sequence of this TCR beta chain was determined in a study of blood T cell repertoires in COVID-19. Study-wide context: Sites in the United States, Italy and Spain provided acute and convalescent COVID-19 samples. PBMCs, B-cell-depleted T cells, or T cells provided the cDNA or gDNA that made up the material.

For this clone: One end of the junction fails to match germline, which may point to a read error.

The CDR3 totals 16 residues. Germline V lookup: CDR1 SSHAT, CDR2 FNYEAQ (reference sequence). In the source study's methods: Reference gene primers were amplified, and this amplification served to estimate nucleated cell counts. Profiled with immunoSEQ multiplex PCR; TCRdb holds only in-frame clones, not every one. V and J calls and clone size are given by that table; D and trimming were obtained from the DNA. The repertoire consists of 150,000 or so clones, with roughly 89% occurring once and the leading ten covering over 2.5%. Material: peripheral blood. The source of this sequence is a man aged 55-75 years with active or convalescent COVID-19. This chain uses TRBV7-7 with TRBJ2-5; 9 bases map to TRBD1. CDR3 coding DNA: TGTGCTAGCAGCTTAGAGTCGGGGACAGGGTTGGAGACCCAGTACTTC. Its translation: CASSLESGTGLETQYF. The full variable domain, rest sourced from reference TRBV7-7 and TRBJ2-5, is GAGVSQSPRYKVTKRGQDVTLRCDPISSHATLYWYQQALGQGPEFLTYFNYEAQPDKSGLPSDRFSAERPEGSISTLTIQRTEQRDSAMYRCASSLESGTGLETQYFGPGTRLLVL.